Following are 4 T cell receptor beta chains from one sample sequenced in a study of blood T cell repertoires in COVID-19. Libraries were prepared by immunoSEQ multiplex PCR; TCRdb keeps only in-frame clonotypes and omits some of them. The data show some 16,000 clones, with about 81% seen just once and about 8.3% held by the top ten. The sample comprised peripheral blood. The receptors were sampled from a man aged 55 to 69 with acute or convalescent COVID-19.

This clone was counted a few times. The chain joins TRBV19 to TRBJ1-1; a weak D match, TRBD1 (5 bases). Trimming pared 3 bases from V and 3 bases from J, leaving 14 bases between. Germline V gene sequence: CDR1 LNHDA, CDR2 SQIVND (reference sequence). This CDR3 region has 15 residues. The CDR3 coding sequence is TGTGCCAGTAGTATGACAGTTTCGGGGGACACTGAAGCTTTCTTT. Translation: CASSMTVSGDTEAFF.

The chain combines TRBV5-1 with TRBJ2-7, with D tentatively TRBD2 (5 bases). The CDR3 length is 14 residues. Germline V gene sequence: CDR1 SGHRS, CDR2 YFSETQ. The V and J ends lost 0 bases and 3 bases respectively, with 10 bases between them. The chain's CDR3 is CASSLGQEGYEQYF. CDR3 coding DNA: TGCGCCAGCAGCTTGGGCCAAGAGGGCTACGAGCAGTACTTC.

The chain joins TRBV9 to TRBJ1-4, with D possibly being TRBD1 (6 bases). V was cut by 0 bases and J by 5 bases, with 17 bases left in between. This CDR3 has 17 residues. The germline CDR1 and CDR2 sequences are SGDLS and YYNGEE. The CDR3 DNA reads TGTGCCAGCAGCGTAGGTCTTATGTCAGGGGTGAATGAAAAACTGTTTTTT. Its translation is CASSVGLMSGVNEKLFF.

The chain combines TRBV4-2 with TRBJ2-2, with 8 bases identical to TRBD2. Trimming at V came to 1 base and at J to 7 bases, leaving 8 bases not matched to a gene. The V gene's germline CDR1 is LGHNA and CDR2 YNFKEQ. CDR3 length: 16 amino acids. The CDR3, as DNA: TGTGCCAGCAGCCAAGGGCACGGGGGGGCCAGCGGGGAGCTGTTTTTT. This gives the protein CASSQGHGGASGELFF.